This T cell receptor (beta chain) comes out of a study of T cell responses to AZD1222 COVID-19 vaccine. Libraries were prepared by immunoSEQ multiplex PCR; TCRdb keeps only in-frame clonotypes and omits some of them. The table has under 200,000 clones, more than 90% seen once. V lost 3 bases to trimming and J lost 3 bases, with 6 bases between them. This CDR3 region has 12 residues. CDR1 is KGHSH, CDR2 LQKENI, per germline. The V and J genes are TRBV18 and TRBJ2-7; D uncertain. The source material was peripheral blood, sampled on day 0 of AZD1222 vaccination. The clonotype originates from an adult in good health. The CDR3 region has the DNA TGTGCCAGCTCACCTACCATCTACGAGCAGTACTTC. This codes for CASSPTIYEQYF.